The T cell receptor (beta chain) described here comes from a study of T cell repertoires in cytomegalovirus infection. Details on this clonotype: Its specificity is not known.

Germline CDR1 is MNHEY and CDR2 is SMNVEV (reference sequence). CDR3 length equals 15 residues. Trimming took 0 bases from V and 3 from J, leaving 11 bases between them. TCRdb independently ran MiXCR on the reads; one entry per CDR3 protein. The sample carries around 800,000 distinct CDR3 sequences, about 33% recorded once. The receptor was isolated from a human donor in good health (CMV status not recorded). Some clones in this sample may be carry-over from other donors' samples. The genes are TRBV27 and TRBJ1-1; no firm D call. Sequenced material: cultured CD8+ T cells from PBMCs, taken from culture after CMV antigen stimulation. CDR3 amino acids: CASSLSAGSHTEAFF. DNA of the CDR3: TGTGCCAGCAGTTTATCGGCAGGAAGTCACACTGAAGCTTTCTTT.